This TCR beta chain was sequenced for a study of T cell repertoires in cytomegalovirus infection. Looking at the study overall: Both a matching HLA type and CMV infection were indicated by public TCR beta signatures.

The study, taken as a whole, reports: Clonotype analysis showed dominance of the ex vivo response by HLA-C-restricted CMV-specific TCR beta clonotypes. Frequencies of public TCR beta families were cumulated, and this identified carriers of CMV plus the relevant HLA.

Each CDR3 protein gets one entry after TCRdb re-called the reads with MiXCR. The data hold about 180,000 distinct CDR3 sequences, with about 20% observed a single time. CDR3 size: 14 residues. The germline gives CDR1 SEHNR, CDR2 FQNEAQ (reference sequence). V dropped 6 bases and J dropped 2; count of bases not matched to a gene: 5. Comments on this clonotype: Its antigen is currently unknown.

The clonotype comes from a human donor in good health (CMV status not recorded). Some clones in this sample may be carry-over from other donors' samples. J is TRBJ2-7 and V is TRBV7-9, with TRBD1 matching 9 bases. Here the sequenced sample was CD8+ T cells from cultured PBMCs, taken from culture after CMV antigen stimulation. Here the CDR3 DNA reads TGTGCCAGCAGTGCCGGGACAGGGCCCTACGAGCAGTACTTC. Translating it yields CASSAGTGPYEQYF.